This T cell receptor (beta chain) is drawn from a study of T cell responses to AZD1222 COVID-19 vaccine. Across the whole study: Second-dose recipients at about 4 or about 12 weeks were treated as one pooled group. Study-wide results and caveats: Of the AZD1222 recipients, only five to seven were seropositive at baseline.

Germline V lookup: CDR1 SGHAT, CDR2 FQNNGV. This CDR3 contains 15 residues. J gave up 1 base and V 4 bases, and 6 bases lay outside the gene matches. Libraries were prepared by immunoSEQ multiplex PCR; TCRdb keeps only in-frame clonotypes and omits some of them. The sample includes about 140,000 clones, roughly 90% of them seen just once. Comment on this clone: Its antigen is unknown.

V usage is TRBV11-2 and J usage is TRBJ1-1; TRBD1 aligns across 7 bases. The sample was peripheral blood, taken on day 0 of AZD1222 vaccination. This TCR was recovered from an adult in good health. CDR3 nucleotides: TGTGCCAGCAGCTGGAATCAGGGGGGGAACACTGAAGCTTTCTTT. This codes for CASSWNQGGNTEAFF.